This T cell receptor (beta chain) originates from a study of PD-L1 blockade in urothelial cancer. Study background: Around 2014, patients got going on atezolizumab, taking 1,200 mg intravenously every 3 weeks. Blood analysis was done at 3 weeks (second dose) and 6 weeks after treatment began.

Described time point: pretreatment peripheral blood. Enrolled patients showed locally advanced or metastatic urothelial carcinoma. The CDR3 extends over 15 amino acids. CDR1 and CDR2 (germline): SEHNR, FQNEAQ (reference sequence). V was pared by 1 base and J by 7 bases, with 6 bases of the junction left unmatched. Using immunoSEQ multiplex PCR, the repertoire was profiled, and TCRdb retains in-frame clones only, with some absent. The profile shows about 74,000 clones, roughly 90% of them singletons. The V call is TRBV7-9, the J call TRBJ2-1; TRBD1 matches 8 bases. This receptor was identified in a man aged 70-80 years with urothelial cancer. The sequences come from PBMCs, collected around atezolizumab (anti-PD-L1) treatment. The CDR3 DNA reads TGTGCCAGCAGCTTAGGGCAGGGGGCTAGGAATGAGCAGTTCTTC. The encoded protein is CASSLGQGARNEQFF. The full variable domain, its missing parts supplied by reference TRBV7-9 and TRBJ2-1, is DTGVSQNPRHKITKRGQNVTFRCDPISEHNRLYWYRQTLGQGPEFLTYFQNEAQLEKSRLLSDRFSAERPKGSFSTLEIQRTEQGDSAMYLCASSLGQGARNEQFFGPGTRLTVL.